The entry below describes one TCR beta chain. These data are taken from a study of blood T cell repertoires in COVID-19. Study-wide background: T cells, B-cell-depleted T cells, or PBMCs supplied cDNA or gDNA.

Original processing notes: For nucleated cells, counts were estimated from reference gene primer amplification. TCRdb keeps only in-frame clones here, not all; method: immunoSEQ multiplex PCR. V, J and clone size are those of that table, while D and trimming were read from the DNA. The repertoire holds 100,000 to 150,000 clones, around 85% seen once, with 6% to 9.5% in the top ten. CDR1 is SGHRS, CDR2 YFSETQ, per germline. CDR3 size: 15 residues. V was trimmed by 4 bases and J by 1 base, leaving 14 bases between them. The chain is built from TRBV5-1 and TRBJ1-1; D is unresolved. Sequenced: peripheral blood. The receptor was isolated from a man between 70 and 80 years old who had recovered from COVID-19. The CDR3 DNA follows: TGCGCCAGCAGCAATCTAGCCGGGCCGAACACTGAAGCTTTCTTT. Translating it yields CASSNLAGPNTEAFF.